This T cell receptor beta chain was captured in a study of blood T cell repertoires in COVID-19. Study information: Collection of acute and convalescent COVID-19 samples took place in the United States, Italy and Spain. From T cells, B-cell-depleted T cells, or PBMCs came the material, which was cDNA or gDNA.

Trimming took off 4 bases at V and 0 bases at J, with 14 bases between the two ends. The CDR3 contains 16 residues. Germline CDR1 SGHNT, CDR2 YYREEE (reference sequence). Authors' data handling: It was from reference gene primer amplification that nucleated cell counts were estimated. Using immunoSEQ multiplex PCR, the repertoire was profiled, and TCRdb retains in-frame clones only, with some absent. Clone size and the V and J calls come from that table; the DNA yielded D and trimming. The profile shows roughly 100,000 clones, more than 80% of them singletons. The chain joins TRBV5-4 to TRBJ2-1; D is uncertain. The clonotype comes from a woman aged 55-70 years with acute or convalescent COVID-19. Sequenced input: peripheral blood. The CDR3 protein is CASSPRTASSYNEQFF. CDR3 DNA: TGTGCCAGCAGCCCGCGTACCGCTAGCTCCTACAATGAGCAGTTCTTC.